The text below deals with one T cell receptor (beta chain). The source of the sample is a study of technical replicates of blood from a few donors. The data were produced by immunoSEQ multiplex PCR, yet TCRdb's version contains in-frame clones alone and is incomplete. The data show roughly 57,000 clones, more than 90% seen once. Germline V lookup: CDR1 SNHLY, CDR2 FYNNEI. Germline trimming cut 5 bases from V and 4 bases from J; bases unmatched to any gene: 11. This CDR3 spans 17 amino acids. The source material was PBMCs. This chain links TRBV2 with TRBJ2-2, with 9 bases identical to TRBD1. This TCR derives from a human donor in good health. Some clones in this sample may be carry-over from other donors' samples. Here the CDR3 DNA reads TGTGCCAGCAGTCAGATACAGGGGGCGCGGGTCACCGGGGAGCTGTTTTTT. Amino acid sequence: CASSQIQGARVTGELFF.